The 24 T cell receptor beta chains below come from one sample, sequenced in a study of blood T cell repertoires in COVID-19. Only in-frame clones appear in the TCRdb table, and some are missing; sequencing was by immunoSEQ multiplex PCR. The data hold roughly 230,000 clones, with around 83% observed a single time. The sequenced material came from PBMCs or T cells enriched from blood (not recorded which). These TCRs come from a woman aged 45-65 years who had been exposed to COVID-19.

This clone has just a few counts. The chain couples TRBV2 to TRBJ2-1, with a weak D call TRBD2 (5 bases). The CDR3 sequence is 14 residues long. Trimming left V 4 bases short and J 6 bases short, with 13 bases between. Per the germline V gene, CDR1 is SNHLY and CDR2 is FYNNEI. This chain's CDR3 is CASSGILVANEQFF. CDR3 nucleotide sequence: TGTGCCAGCAGTGGAATACTAGTGGCCAATGAGCAGTTCTTC. The whole variable domain, remainder taken from reference TRBV2 and TRBJ2-1, is EPEVTQTPSHQVTQMGQEVILRCVPISNHLYFYWYRQILGQKVEFLVSFYNNEISEKSEIFDDQFSVERPDGSNFTLKIRSTKLEDSAMYFCASSGILVANEQFFGPGTRLTVL.

The chain is built from TRBV30 and TRBJ1-6, with D maybe TRBD1 (6 bases). CDR3 size: 12 residues. V shed 7 bases and J shed 8 bases, with 12 bases lying between them. Per germline, CDR1 GTSNPN and CDR2 SVGIG (reference sequence). Written as DNA, the CDR3 is TGTGCCTTAAGGGGGATGGATTCACCCCTCCACTTT. Encoded protein: CALRGMDSPLHF.

The chain couples TRBV11-2 to TRBJ1-1; D may be TRBD1 (6 bases). CDR1 and CDR2 from the germline V gene are SGHAT and FQNNGV. CDR3 length equals 14 residues. V lost 0 bases to trimming and J lost 3 bases, with 8 bases between them. The DNA of the CDR3 is TGTGCCAGCAGCTTAGAGGACAGCTACACTGAAGCTTTCTTT. Translated: CASSLEDSYTEAFF.

The gene calls are TRBV15 and TRBJ2-3; TRBD1 aligns across 10 bases. CDR1 LNHNV and CDR2 YYDKDF come from the germline V gene (reference sequence). This CDR3 has 15 residues. The ends lost 5 bases at V and 2 bases at J; junction bases unmatched: 4. CDR3 protein: CATSPRQGATDTQYF. The CDR3 DNA follows: TGTGCCACCAGCCCTCGACAGGGGGCCACAGATACGCAGTATTTT.

The chain links TRBV2 to TRBJ1-3; 7 bases are shared with TRBD1. Germline-derived CDR1 and CDR2 are SNHLY and FYNNEI. V was pared by 8 bases and J by 2 bases, with 6 bases of the junction left unmatched. This CDR3 is built from 14 residues. The CDR3 DNA reads as TGTGCCAGCGCTGCTGACAGGGCTGGAAACACCATATATTTT. Translating gives CASAADRAGNTIYF. The whole variable domain, filled in from reference TRBV2 and TRBJ1-3, reads EPEVTQTPSHQVTQMGQEVILRCVPISNHLYFYWYRQILGQKVEFLVSFYNNEISEKSEIFDDQFSVERPDGSNFTLKIRSTKLEDSAMYFCASAADRAGNTIYFGEGSWLTVV.

This clone has just one count. This chain uses TRBV29-1 with TRBJ2-1; 7 nucleotides agree with TRBD1. In germline, CDR1 is SQVTM, CDR2 ANQGSEA. The CDR3 spans 16 residues. J was trimmed by 7 bases and V by 7 bases; bases with no gene match: 19. This CDR3 is CSAPARQGITRNEQFF. The DNA for the CDR3 is TGCAGCGCCCCGGCCCGACAGGGTATTACGAGAAATGAGCAGTTCTTC.

The V call is TRBV25-1, the J call TRBJ2-3; D possibly corresponds to TRBD1 (5 bases). CDR3 length equals 18 residues. V lost 4 bases and J 0 bases, leaving 20 bases between the germline ends. From germline, CDR1 is MGHDK and CDR2 SYGVNS. The CDR3 is CASSGESDTTSSTDTQYF. Here the CDR3 DNA reads TGTGCCAGCAGTGGAGAATCGGACACTACCTCTAGCACAGATACGCAGTATTTT. The whole variable domain, remainder taken from reference TRBV25-1 and TRBJ2-3, is EADIYQTPRYLVIGTGKKITLECSQTMGHDKMYWYQQDPGMELHLIHYSYGVNSTEKGDLSSESTVSRIRTEHFPLTLESARPSHTSQYLCASSGESDTTSSTDTQYFGPGTRLTVL.

The chain uses TRBV3-1 (or the pseudogene TRBV3-2) and TRBJ2-6; 8 nucleotides agree with TRBD1. This CDR3 is 15 amino acids long. Germline values: CDR1 LGHDT, CDR2 YNNKEL (reference sequence). The V and J ends lost 1 base and 4 bases, in that order; junction bases with no gene match: 0. The CDR3 DNA follows: TGTGCCAGCAGCCAAGGGGACAGGGGGGCCAACGTCCTGACTTTC. This sequence encodes CASSQGDRGANVLTF.

This chain joins TRBV27 and TRBJ1-4; TRBD1 matches 7 bases. Germline V gives CDR1 MNHEY, CDR2 SMNVEV (reference sequence). Germline trimming cut 4 bases from V and 2 bases from J; bases unmatched to any gene: 1. The CDR3 is made up of 14 amino acids. CDR3 loop: CASSSGQTNEKLFF. DNA for the CDR3: TGTGCCAGCAGTTCGGGACAGACTAATGAAAAACTGTTTTTT.

There are a few counts of this clone. The chain combines TRBV14 with TRBJ1-6; 8 bases align to TRBD1. This CDR3 contains 15 residues. Germline V gives CDR1 SGHDN, CDR2 FVKESK. V shed 2 bases and J 7 bases; nucleotides not matched to a gene: 4. CDR3 region: CASSQRTGRNSPLHF. CDR3 nucleotides: TGTGCCAGCAGCCAACGGACAGGGAGGAATTCACCCCTCCACTTT.

The chain employs TRBV18 and TRBJ1-3; no reliable D call. Trimming stripped 4 bases from V and 7 bases from J, with 8 bases between. CDR3 length: 12 residues. Germline V gives CDR1 KGHSH, CDR2 LQKENI. This CDR3 reads CASSQNRNTIYF. CDR3 bases: TGTGCCAGCTCACAGAATCGGAACACCATATATTTT.

The CDR3 DNA sequence: TGCGCCAGCAGATCTCACTCAACAACTAATGAAAAACTGTTTTTT. It codes for CASRSHSTTNEKLFF. The chain carries TRBV4-1 and TRBJ1-4; D is uncertain. The CDR3 loop spans 15 amino acids. V dropped 6 bases and J dropped 0 bases, with 11 bases sitting between them. Germline assignment: CDR1 MGHRA and CDR2 YSYEKL.

The V call is TRBV30, the J call TRBJ1-2; 7 bases agree with TRBD1. CDR3 length: 12 residues. J was trimmed by 5 bases and V by 2 bases; bases with no gene match: 2. Germline V CDR1 and CDR2: GTSNPN, SVGIG (reference sequence). The CDR3 DNA reads TGTGCCTGGAGTACGACAGGGTATGGCTACACCTTC. It specifies CAWSTTGYGYTF. The full variable domain, with the rest looked up from reference TRBV30 and TRBJ1-2, is SQTIHQWPATLVQPVGSPLSLECTVEGTSNPNLYWYRQAAGRGLQLLFYSVGIGQISSEVPQNLSASRPQDRQFILSSKKLLLSDSGFYLCAWSTTGYGYTFGSGTRLTVV.

The J gene is TRBJ1-6, the V gene TRBV3-1 (or the pseudogene TRBV3-2); 10 nucleotides align to TRBD1. The CDR3 has 18 amino acids. Per germline, CDR1 LGHDT and CDR2 YNNKEL (reference sequence). V was clipped by 3 bases and J by 6 bases; unmatched bases: 11. CDR3 amino acids: CASSHVRQGAQSNSPLHF. The CDR3 nucleotides are TGTGCCAGCAGCCATGTTAGACAGGGGGCGCAATCTAATTCACCCCTCCACTTT.

The rearrangement joins TRBV2 to TRBJ2-2, with TRBD1 identical over 8 bases. Unmatched junction bases numbered 6, after V lost 5 bases and J lost 7 bases. The germline V gene has CDR1 SNHLY and CDR2 FYNNEI. CDR3 length equals 14 residues. CDR3 region: CASSTRGQVGELFF. DNA for the CDR3: TGTGCCAGCAGTACAAGGGGACAGGTCGGGGAGCTGTTTTTT.

The J gene is TRBJ2-3, the V gene TRBV10-3; the match to TRBD2 covers 12 bases. V shed 5 bases, J shed 2 bases, and the junction held 8 bases outside the gene matches. This CDR3 comprises 17 residues. Germline CDR1 and CDR2: ENHRY and SYGVKD. The DNA for the CDR3 is TGTGCCATCAGTCCCCCACGACTAGCGGGGGTCACAGATACGCAGTATTTT. Residues: CAISPPRLAGVTDTQYF.

This chain uses TRBV7-2 with TRBJ1-2, with D perhaps matching TRBD1 (5 bases). V shed 1 base and J shed 4 bases, with 13 bases lying between them. Germline assignment: CDR1 SGHTA and CDR2 FQGNSA. There are 15 residues in the CDR3. CDR3 region: CASSLVTGVGYGYTF. The DNA for the CDR3 is TGTGCCAGCAGCTTAGTTACGGGGGTGGGCTATGGCTACACCTTC.

The chain carries TRBV5-4 and TRBJ2-2; TRBD1 aligns across 8 bases. This CDR3 has 13 amino acids. CDR1 SGHNT and CDR2 YYREEE come from the germline V gene (reference sequence). J lost 5 bases, V lost 7 bases, and 4 bases had no gene match. The DNA of the CDR3 is TGTGCCAGCTTACAGGGGGGAACCGGGGAGCTGTTTTTT. Amino acids: CASLQGGTGELFF.

This clone has only one observation. V is TRBV3-1 (or the pseudogene TRBV3-2) and J is TRBJ1-4; D gene unclear. The CDR3 covers 12 residues. The V end lost 4 bases, the J end lost 7 bases, and 7 bases lay between the germline ends. Germline V gene lookup returns CDR1 LGHDT and CDR2 YNNKEL (reference sequence). DNA for the CDR3: TGTGCCAGCAGCCTTATCGGTGAAAAACTGTTTTTT. This sequence encodes CASSLIGEKLFF.

The rearrangement joins TRBV7-2 to TRBJ1-1, with D maybe TRBD1 (5 bases). Germline V gene lookup returns CDR1 SGHTA and CDR2 FQGNSA. Trimming pared 4 bases from V and 6 bases from J, leaving 15 bases between. The CDR3 is 14 residues long. CDR3 nucleotides: TGTGCCAGCAGCTCCCGCTACAGGTTCGCTGAAGCTTTCTTT. This translates into CASSSRYRFAEAFF. Drawing the rest from reference TRBV7-2 and TRBJ1-1, the complete variable domain is GAGVSQSPSNKVTEKGKDVELRCDPISGHTALYWYRQSLGQGLEFLIYFQGNSAPDKSGLPSDRFSAERTGGSVSTLTIQRTQQEDSAVYLCASSSRYRFAEAFFGQGTRLTVV.

The chain recombines TRBV5-1 with TRBJ1-2, with D possibly TRBD1 on 5 matching bases. V lost 0 bases and J lost 6, with 6 bases in between. The CDR3 covers 12 residues. CDR1 is SGHRS and CDR2 is YFSETQ in the germline V gene. In DNA, the CDR3 is TGCGCCAGCAGCTTGGGGACACATGGCTACACCTTC. Protein: CASSLGTHGYTF.

This chain links TRBV19 with TRBJ1-1, with TRBD1 as a possible D gene (5 bases). The germline CDR1 and CDR2 sequences are LNHDA and SQIVND (reference sequence). V shed 1 base and J shed 10 bases, with 13 bases lying between them. This CDR3 comprises 13 residues. For the CDR3, the DNA is TGTGCCAGTAGTATAGCTTATGGGAGGGGAGCTTTCTTT. Translation gives CASSIAYGRGAFF.

The rearrangement joins TRBV21-1 to TRBJ1-1. TRBV21-1 is a known pseudogene. The CDR3 contains 16 residues. DNA for the CDR3: TGTGCCAGCAGCAAGACTCTTATCGCTCCTAGCACTGAAGCTTTCTTT. Amino acids: CASSKTLIAPSTEAFF.

This rearrangement joins TRBV2 to TRBJ1-5; D is possibly TRBD1 (5 bases). The CDR3 contains 15 residues. Germline assignment: CDR1 SNHLY and CDR2 FYNNEI. V was shortened by 4 bases and J by 2 bases, with 12 bases between the two germline ends. The DNA of the CDR3 is TGTGCCAGCAGTGCGCAGGGTCTTGGCAATCAGCCCCAGCATTTT. This gives the protein CASSAQGLGNQPQHF. Drawing the rest from reference TRBV2 and TRBJ1-5, the complete variable domain is EPEVTQTPSHQVTQMGQEVILRCVPISNHLYFYWYRQILGQKVEFLVSFYNNEISEKSEIFDDQFSVERPDGSNFTLKIRSTKLEDSAMYFCASSAQGLGNQPQHFGDGTRLSIL.